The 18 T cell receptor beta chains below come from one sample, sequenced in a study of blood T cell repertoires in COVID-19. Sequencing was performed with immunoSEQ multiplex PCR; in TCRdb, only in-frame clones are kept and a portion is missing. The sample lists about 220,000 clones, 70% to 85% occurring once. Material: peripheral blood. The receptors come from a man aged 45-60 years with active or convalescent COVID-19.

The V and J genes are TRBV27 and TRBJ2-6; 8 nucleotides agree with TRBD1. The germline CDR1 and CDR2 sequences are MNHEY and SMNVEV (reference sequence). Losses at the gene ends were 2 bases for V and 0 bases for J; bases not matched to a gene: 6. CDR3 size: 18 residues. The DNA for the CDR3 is TGTGCCAGCAGTTTACACGGACAGGGCCTCTCTGGGGCCAACGTCCTGACTTTC. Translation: CASSLHGQGLSGANVLTF.

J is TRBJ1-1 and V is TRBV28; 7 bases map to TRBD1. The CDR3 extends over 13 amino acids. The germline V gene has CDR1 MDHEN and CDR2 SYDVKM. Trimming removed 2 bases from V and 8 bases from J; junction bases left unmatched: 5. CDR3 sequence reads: CASSLPGTEEAFF. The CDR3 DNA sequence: TGTGCCAGCAGTTTACCCGGGACAGAAGAAGCTTTCTTT.

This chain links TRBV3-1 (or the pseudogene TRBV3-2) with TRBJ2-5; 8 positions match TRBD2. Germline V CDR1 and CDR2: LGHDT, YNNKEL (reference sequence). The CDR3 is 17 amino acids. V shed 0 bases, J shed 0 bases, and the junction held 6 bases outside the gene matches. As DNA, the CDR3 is TGTGCCAGCAGCCAAGAGGCCGGGGGGGAGGACCAAGAGACCCAGTACTTC. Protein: CASSQEAGGEDQETQYF.

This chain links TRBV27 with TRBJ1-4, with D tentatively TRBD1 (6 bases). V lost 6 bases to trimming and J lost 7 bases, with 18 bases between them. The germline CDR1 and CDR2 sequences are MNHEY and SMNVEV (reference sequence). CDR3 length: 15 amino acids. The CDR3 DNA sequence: TGTGCCAGCAGCCCAAGGACAGCTGAGTCTGAAAAACTGTTTTTT. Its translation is CASSPRTAESEKLFF.

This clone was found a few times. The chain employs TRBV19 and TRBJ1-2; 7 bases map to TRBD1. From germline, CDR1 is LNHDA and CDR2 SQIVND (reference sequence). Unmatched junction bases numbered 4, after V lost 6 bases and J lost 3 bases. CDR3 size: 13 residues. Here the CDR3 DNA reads TGTGCCAGTAGAGCCGGGACAGACTATGGCTACACCTTC. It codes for CASRAGTDYGYTF.

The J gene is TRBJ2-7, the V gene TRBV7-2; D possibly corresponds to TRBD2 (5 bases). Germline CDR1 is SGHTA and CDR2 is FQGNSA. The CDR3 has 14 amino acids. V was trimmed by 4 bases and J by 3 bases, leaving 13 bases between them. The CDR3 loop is CASSSIGLDYEQYF. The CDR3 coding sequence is TGTGCCAGCAGCTCGATCGGACTTGACTACGAGCAGTACTTC.

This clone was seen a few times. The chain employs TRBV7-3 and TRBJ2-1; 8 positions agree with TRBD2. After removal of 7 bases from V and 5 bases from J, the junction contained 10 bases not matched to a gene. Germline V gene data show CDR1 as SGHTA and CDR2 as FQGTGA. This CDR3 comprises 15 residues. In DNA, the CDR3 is TGTGCCAGCACCCCCGGGCGGGGGGCGAACAATGAGCAGTTCTTC. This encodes CASTPGRGANNEQFF.

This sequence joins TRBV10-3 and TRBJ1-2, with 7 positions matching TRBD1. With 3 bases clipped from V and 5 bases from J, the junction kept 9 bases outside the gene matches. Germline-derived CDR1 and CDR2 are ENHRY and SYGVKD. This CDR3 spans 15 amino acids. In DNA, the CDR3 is TGTGCCATCAGTGAACCCCATGGGACAGCATATGGCTACACCTTC. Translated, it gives CAISEPHGTAYGYTF.

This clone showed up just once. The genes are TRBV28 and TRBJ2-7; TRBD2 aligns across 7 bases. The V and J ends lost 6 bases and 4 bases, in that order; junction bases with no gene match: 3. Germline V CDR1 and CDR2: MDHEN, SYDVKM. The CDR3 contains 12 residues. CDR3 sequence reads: CASRRTRYEQYF. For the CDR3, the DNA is TGTGCCAGCAGGCGGACTAGGTACGAGCAGTACTTC.

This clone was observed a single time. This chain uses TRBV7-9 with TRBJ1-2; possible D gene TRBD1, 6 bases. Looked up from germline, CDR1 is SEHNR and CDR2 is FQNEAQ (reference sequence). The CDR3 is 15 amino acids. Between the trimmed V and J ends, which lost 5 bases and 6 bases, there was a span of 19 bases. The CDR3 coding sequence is TGTGCCAGCAGCGCCGAACGGGGGGCGATGGATGGCTACACCTTC. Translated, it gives CASSAERGAMDGYTF.

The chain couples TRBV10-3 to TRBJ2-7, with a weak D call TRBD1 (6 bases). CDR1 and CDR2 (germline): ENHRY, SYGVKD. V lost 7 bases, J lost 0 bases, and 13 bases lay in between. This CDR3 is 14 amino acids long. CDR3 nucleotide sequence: TGTGCCATCAAGCCACAGGGTAGCTCCTACGAGCAGTACTTC. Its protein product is CAIKPQGSSYEQYF.

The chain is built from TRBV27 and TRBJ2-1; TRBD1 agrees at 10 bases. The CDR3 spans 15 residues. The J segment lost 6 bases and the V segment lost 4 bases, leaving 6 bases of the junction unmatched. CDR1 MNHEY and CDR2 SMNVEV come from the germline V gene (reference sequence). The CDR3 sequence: CASSSRTGGSNEQFF. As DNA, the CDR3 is TGTGCCAGCAGTTCTCGGACAGGGGGGAGCAATGAGCAGTTCTTC.

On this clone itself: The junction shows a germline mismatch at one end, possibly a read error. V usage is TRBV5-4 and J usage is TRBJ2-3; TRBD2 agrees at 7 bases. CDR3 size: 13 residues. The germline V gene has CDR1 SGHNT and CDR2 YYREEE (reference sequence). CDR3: CASSQVGSSGTTF. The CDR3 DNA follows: TGTGCCAGCAGCCAAGTCGGTTCGAGCGGGACTACTTTT.

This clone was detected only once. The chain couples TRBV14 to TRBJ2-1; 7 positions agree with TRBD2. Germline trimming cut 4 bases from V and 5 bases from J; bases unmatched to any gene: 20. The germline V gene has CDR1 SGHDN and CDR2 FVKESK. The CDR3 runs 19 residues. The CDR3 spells CASSRRRLAAGVSDNEQFF. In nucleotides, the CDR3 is TGTGCCAGCAGCCGAAGGAGATTGGCGGCGGGAGTTAGCGACAATGAGCAGTTCTTC.

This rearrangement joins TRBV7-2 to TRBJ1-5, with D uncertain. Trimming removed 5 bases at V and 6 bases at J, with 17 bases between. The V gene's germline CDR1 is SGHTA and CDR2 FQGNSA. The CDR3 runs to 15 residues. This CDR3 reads CASSEGGQAGQPQHF. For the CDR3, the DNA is TGTGCCAGCAGCGAGGGTGGTCAGGCGGGTCAGCCCCAGCATTTT.

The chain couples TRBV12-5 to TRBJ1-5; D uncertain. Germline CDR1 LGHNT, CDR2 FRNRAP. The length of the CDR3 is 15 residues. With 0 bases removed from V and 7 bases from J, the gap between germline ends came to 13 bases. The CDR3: CASGLVVPTGQPQHF. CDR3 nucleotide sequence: TGTGCTAGTGGTTTGGTAGTGCCGACTGGGCAGCCCCAGCATTTT.

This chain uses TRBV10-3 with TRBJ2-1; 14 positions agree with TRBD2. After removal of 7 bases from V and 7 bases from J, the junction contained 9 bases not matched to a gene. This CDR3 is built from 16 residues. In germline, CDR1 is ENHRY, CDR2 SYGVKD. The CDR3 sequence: CAITPGLAGAGNEQFF. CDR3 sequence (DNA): TGTGCCATCACCCCGGGACTAGCGGGAGCTGGTAATGAGCAGTTCTTC.

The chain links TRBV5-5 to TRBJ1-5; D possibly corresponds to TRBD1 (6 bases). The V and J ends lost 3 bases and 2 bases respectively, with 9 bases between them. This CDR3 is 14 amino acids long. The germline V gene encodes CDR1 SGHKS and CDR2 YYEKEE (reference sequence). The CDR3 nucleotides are TGTGCCAGCAGCTCAGGGGTGGGCAATCAGCCCCAGCATTTT. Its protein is CASSSGVGNQPQHF.